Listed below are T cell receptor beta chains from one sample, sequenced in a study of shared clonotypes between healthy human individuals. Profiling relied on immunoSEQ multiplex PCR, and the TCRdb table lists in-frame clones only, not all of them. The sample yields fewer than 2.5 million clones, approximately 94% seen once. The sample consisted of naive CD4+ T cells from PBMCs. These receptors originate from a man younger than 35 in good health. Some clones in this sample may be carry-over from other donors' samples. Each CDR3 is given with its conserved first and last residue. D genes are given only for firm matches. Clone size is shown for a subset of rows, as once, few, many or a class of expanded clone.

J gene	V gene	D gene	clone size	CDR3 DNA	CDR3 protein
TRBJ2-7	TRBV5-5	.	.	TGTGCCAGCAGTTCCGGGACGAGCGAGCAGTACTTC	CASSSGTSEQYF
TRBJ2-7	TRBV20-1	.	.	TGCAGTGCTAGGGGGTTTTGGGAGCAGTACTTC	CSARGFWEQYF
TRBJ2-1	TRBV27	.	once	TGTGCCAGCAGAGGTCCCCGCCTTAATGAGCAGTTCTTC	CASRGPRLNEQFF
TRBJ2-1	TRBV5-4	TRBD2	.	TGTGCCAGTACCCGGCGACTAGCGGGACGCAATGAGCAGTTCTTC	CASTRRLAGRNEQFF
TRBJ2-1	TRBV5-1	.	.	TGCGCCAGCAGACAGGTTCCTCAGGGCGGCGGGGAGCAGTTCTTC	CASRQVPQGGGEQFF
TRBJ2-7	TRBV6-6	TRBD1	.	TGTGCCAGCAGTTCCGTAAACCGGGACAGGGTCTGGGAGCAGTACTTC	CASSSVNRDRVWEQYF
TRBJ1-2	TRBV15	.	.	TGTGCCACCAGCGGCCCGGAGGGGCTCTATGGCTACACCTTC	CATSGPEGLYGYTF
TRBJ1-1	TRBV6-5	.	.	TGTGCCAGCAGTTACTCGCGGGGAGCCCCTGAAGCTTTCTTT	CASSYSRGAPEAFF
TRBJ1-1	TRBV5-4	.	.	TGTGCCAGCAGCTTGCACGGTGTGGCCGTGGCTTTCTTT	CASSLHGVAVAFF
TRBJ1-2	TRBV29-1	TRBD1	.	TGCAGCGTTGATAGATGGCGTCAGGGGGCCCCGACTCGCTATGGCTACACCTTC	CSVDRWRQGAPTRYGYTF
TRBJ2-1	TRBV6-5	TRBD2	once	TGTGCCAGCAGTTCCAGCGGGAGTTATTACAATGAGCAGTTCTTC	CASSSSGSYYNEQFF
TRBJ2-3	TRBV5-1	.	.	TGCGCCAGCAGCATAACGGGGGATACGCAGTATTTT	CASSITGDTQYF
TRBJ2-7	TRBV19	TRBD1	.	TGTGCCAGTAGTAACCAGGGGGCGGGGGAGCAGTACTTC	CASSNQGAGEQYF
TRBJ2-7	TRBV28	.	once	TGTGCCAGCAGCTCCGGGAAGCAGTACTTC	CASSSGKQYF
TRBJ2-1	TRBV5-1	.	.	TGCGCCAGCAGCCTAACGGCCGCTCCGGCAGAGCAGTTCTTC	CASSLTAAPAEQFF
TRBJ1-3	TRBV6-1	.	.	TGTGCCAGCAGGGTCCGACGTCCGCCCGACACCATATATTTT	CASRVRRPPDTIYF
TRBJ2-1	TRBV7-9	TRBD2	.	TGTGCCAGCAGCTTCTATGTACTAGCGGGATTACTTGAGCAGTTCTTC	CASSFYVLAGLLEQFF
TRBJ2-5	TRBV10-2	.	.	TGCGCCAGCAGTGAGTCGGGGGTACGGGGTGAGACCCAGTACTTC	CASSESGVRGETQYF
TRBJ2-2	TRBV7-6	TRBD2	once	TGTGCCAGCAGCTGGGGACTAGCGGGAGAAACCGGGGAGCTGTTTTTT	CASSWGLAGETGELFF
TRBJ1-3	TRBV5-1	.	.	TGCGCCAGCAGCTTGGAAATACGGCAGGGCTCTGGAAACACCATATATTTT	CASSLEIRQGSGNTIYF
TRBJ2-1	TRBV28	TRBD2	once	TGTGCCAGCATAGCGGGAGGCTACAATGAGCAGTTCTTC	CASIAGGYNEQFF
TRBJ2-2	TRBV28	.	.	TGTGCCAGCAGTTCGCCGGGAATTAACCCCTCGAACACCGGGGAGCTGTTTTTT	CASSSPGINPSNTGELFF
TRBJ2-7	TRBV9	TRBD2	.	TGTGCCAGCAGCGTAGGGGTCAAGCGGGGGAACTCCTACGAGCAGTACTTC	CASSVGVKRGNSYEQYF
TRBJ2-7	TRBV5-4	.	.	TGTGCCAGCAGCGCCGGAGGGGCGGGCATTTACTACGAGCAGTACTTC	CASSAGGAGIYYEQYF
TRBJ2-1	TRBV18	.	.	TGTGCCAGCTCACCAGAGAGGACTGGAACCTACAATGAGCAGTTCTTC	CASSPERTGTYNEQFF
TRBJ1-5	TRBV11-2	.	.	TGTGCCAGCAGCCCCCGGAGGGGGACTAATCAGCCCCAGCATTTT	CASSPRRGTNQPQHF
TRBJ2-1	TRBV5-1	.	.	TGCGCCAGCAGCTTCGCAGGGGTGAATGAGCAGTTCTTC	CASSFAGVNEQFF
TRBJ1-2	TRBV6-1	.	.	TGTGCCAGCAGTGAAAGGAACAGGGTTGACTATGGCTACACCTTC	CASSERNRVDYGYTF
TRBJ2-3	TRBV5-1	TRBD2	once	TGCGCCAGCACCCTGGCGGGAGCGACCCCAGATACGCAGTATTTT	CASTLAGATPDTQYF
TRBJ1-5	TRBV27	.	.	TGTGCCAGCAGTTTAGGGGTTAGCAATCAGCCCCAGCATTTT	CASSLGVSNQPQHF
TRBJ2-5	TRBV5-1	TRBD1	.	TGCGCCAGCCGGGAAGGGGGCACCTCCCAAGAGACCCAGTACTTC	CASREGGTSQETQYF
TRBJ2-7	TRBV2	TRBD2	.	TGTGCCAGCAGTGGGCTAGCGGGAGGTTTGAACGAGCAGTACTTC	CASSGLAGGLNEQYF
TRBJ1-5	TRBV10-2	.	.	TGCGCCAGCAGTGATTCCTTGCGTGGGGGAGGTCAGCCCCAGCATTTT	CASSDSLRGGGQPQHF
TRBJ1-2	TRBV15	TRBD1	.	TGTGCCACCAGCAGAGGGGGGACAGGGAATGGCTACACCTTC	CATSRGGTGNGYTF
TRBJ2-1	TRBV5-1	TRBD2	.	TGCGCCAGCAGCATCGCTAGCGGTTACAATGAGCAGTTCTTC	CASSIASGYNEQFF
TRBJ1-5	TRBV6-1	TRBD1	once	TGTGCCAGCAGTGAAGCTATGACAGGGACCCAGCATTTT	CASSEAMTGTQHF
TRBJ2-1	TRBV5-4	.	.	TGTGCCAGCAGCTTGACGGCAGGTACCTACAATGAGCAGTTCTTC	CASSLTAGTYNEQFF
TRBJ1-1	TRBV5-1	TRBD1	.	TGCGCCAGCAGCTTCGGCAGGGGGGGCACTGAAGCTTTCTTT	CASSFGRGGTEAFF
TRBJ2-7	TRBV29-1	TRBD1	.	TGCAGCGTTGGGACAGGGGCGATCTCCTACGAGCAGTACTTC	CSVGTGAISYEQYF
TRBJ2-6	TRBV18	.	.	TGTGCCAGCTCACGCCCCTTCCAGGGGGGTGGGGCCAACGTCCTGACTTTC	CASSRPFQGGGANVLTF
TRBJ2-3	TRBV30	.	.	TGTGCCTGGACTCCTGGGACAAGCCGGTCGAGCGATACGCAGTATTTT	CAWTPGTSRSSDTQYF
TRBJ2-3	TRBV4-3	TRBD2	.	TGCGCCAGCAGCCAAGGACTAGCGGGAGCGAGTGGGACAGATACGCAGTATTTT	CASSQGLAGASGTDTQYF
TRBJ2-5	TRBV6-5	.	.	TGTGCCAGCAGCAAGTCGACAGGCCAAGAGACCCAGTACTTC	CASSKSTGQETQYF
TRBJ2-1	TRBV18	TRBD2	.	TGTGCCAGCTCACCACTTGGGACTAGCGATTCTCGGTGGCGGCAGTTCTTC	CASSPLGTSDSRWRQFF
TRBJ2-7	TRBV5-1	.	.	TGCGCCAGCAGCGCCGCGTACGAGCAGTACTTC	CASSAAYEQYF
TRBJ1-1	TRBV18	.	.	TGTGCCAGCTCAGGGACCGTGAACACTGAAGCTTTCTTT	CASSGTVNTEAFF
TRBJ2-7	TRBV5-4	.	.	TGTGCCAGCAGCTTGTGGCAGGGGTTAGAGGAGCAGTACTTC	CASSLWQGLEEQYF
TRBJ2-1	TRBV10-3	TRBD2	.	TGTGCCATCACTCCGAGAGGGACTAGCGGGAAGAATGAGCAGTTCTTC	CAITPRGTSGKNEQFF